This TCR beta chain was sequenced for a study of tumor and adjacent non-tumor tissue in lung cancer. Study-level points and caveats: Normal lung showed higher cumulative top 100 clone frequency than tumor. TCR diversity was significantly greater in tumor than normal lung tissue.

TCRbeta libraries were built with three rounds of nested PCR, modified from ARM-PCR. TCRdb itself ran the multiplex PCR reads through MiXCR, one entry per CDR3 protein. Here the sample spans 40,000 to 50,000 distinct CDR3 sequences, around 64% being singletons. With respect to this clonotype: Antigen specificity is unknown.

The CDR3 sequence is 16 residues long. Germline values: CDR1 MNHNS, CDR2 SASEGT. J lost 16 bases, V lost 9 bases, and 25 bases had no gene match. This sample's RNA came from whole unsorted tissue. More than 3 cm separated this lung sample from the edge of the tumor. The chain links TRBV6-1 to TRBJ1-5; 9 positions match TRBD1. Material: distant non-tumor lung tissue. The source of this sequence is a woman aged 70-85 years with non-small cell lung cancer. CDR3 protein: CASRGEDRGLNQLQHF. The CDR3 DNA reads TGTGCCAGTAGGGGGGAGGACAGGGGATTAAATCAGCTCCAACATTTT.